The sequence of this T cell receptor beta chain was determined in a study of regulatory T cells in long-lasting Graves disease. Broader study findings: Samples came from peripheral blood alone, without thyroid tissue.

Libraries of TCR beta came from iRepertoire HTBI primers plus Arm-PCR of CDR3 regions. Using its own MiXCR run on the multiplex PCR reads, TCRdb lists one record per CDR3 protein. The table lists 550,000 to 600,000 distinct CDR3 sequences, 15% to 20% of them singletons. Sample time point: newly diagnosed GD, antithyroid drugs for less than 3 months. RNA extracted from PBMCs served as the sequencing template. The CDR3 is 16 residues long. Germline CDR1 MGHRA, CDR2 YSYEKL. The J segment lost 6 bases and the V segment lost 3 bases, leaving 10 bases of the junction unmatched. For this clonotype: Its target is unknown.

The sample was also reused in another study, on T cells in Graves' hyperthyroidism and ophthalmopathy.

The clonotype comes from a man younger than 30 with Graves disease. This sample comprised peripheral blood mononuclear cells (PBMCs), obtained at new diagnosis, from a patient treated with antithyroid drugs. The chain carries TRBV4-1 and TRBJ2-3; 9 bases match TRBD1. The CDR3 DNA follows: TGCGCCAGCAGCCAGCCCGGGACAGGGCGCAGGGATACGCAGTATTTT. This sequence encodes CASSQPGTGRRDTQYF.